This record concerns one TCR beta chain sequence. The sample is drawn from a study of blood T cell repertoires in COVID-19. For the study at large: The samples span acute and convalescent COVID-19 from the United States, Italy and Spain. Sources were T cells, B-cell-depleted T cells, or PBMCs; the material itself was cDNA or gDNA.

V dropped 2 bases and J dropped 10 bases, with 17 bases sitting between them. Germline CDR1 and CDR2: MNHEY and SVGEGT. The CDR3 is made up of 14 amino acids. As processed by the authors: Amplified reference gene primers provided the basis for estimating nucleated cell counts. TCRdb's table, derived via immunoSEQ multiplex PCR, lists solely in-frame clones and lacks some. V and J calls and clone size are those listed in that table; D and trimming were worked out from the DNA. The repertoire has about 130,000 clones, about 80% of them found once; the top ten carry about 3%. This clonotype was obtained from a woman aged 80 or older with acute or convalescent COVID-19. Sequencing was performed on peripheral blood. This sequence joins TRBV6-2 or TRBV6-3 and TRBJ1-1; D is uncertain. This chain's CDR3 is CASSYRGPSLRAFF. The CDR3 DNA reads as TGTGCCAGCAGTTACCGTGGGCCCTCGTTAAGAGCTTTCTTT.